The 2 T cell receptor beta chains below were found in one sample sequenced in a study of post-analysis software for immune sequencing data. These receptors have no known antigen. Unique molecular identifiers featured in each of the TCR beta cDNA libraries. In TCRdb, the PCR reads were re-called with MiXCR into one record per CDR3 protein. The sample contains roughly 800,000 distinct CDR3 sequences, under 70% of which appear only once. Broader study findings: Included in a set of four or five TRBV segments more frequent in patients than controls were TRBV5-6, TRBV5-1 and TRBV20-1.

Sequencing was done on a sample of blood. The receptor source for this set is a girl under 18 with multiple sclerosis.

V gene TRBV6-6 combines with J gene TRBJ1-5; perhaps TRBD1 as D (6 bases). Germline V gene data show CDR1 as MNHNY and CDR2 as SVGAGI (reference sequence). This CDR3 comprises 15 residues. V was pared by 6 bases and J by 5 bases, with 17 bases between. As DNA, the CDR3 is TGTGCCAGCAGCCAATACTGGACAGCTTATCAGCCCCAGCATTTT. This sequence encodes CASSQYWTAYQPQHF.

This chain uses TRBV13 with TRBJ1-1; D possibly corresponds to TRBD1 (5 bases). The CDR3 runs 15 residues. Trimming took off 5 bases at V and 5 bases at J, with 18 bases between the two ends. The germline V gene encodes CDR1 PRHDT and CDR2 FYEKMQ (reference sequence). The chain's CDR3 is CASSPGTESITEAFF. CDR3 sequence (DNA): TGTGCCAGCAGCCCCGGGACGGAGTCAATAACTGAAGCTTTCTTT.